Detailed here is one TCR beta chain. Its specific antigen is unknown. Base-call qualities are not available, and no considerably larger clone is one nucleotide away. The data were taken from a study of blood T cell repertoires in COVID-19 (dated by TCRdb to the early 2020s). About the investigation overall: Samples from collaborators originated in the United States, Italy and Spain and spanned both the acute and convalescent phases of COVID-19. The material from the prospective study consisted of cDNA or gDNA derived from T cells, B-cell-depleted T cells, or PBMCs. Deeply sampled blood TCRbeta repertoires from subjects exposed to, actively infected with, or recovered from COVID-19 were included in the dataset. The repertoires were released in a freely available public database meant as a resource for research on the immune response to SARS-CoV-2. The samples were drawn from two sources: the first 160 participants of the ongoing ImmuneRACE study, and fewer than 1,500 subjects contributed by 6 global collaborators. Nearly every sample came with metadata listing a de-identified subject ID, COVID-19 status, age in years and sex. HLA class I and class II types, where available, came from metadata supplied by the sample provider rather than from assay-based typing. Broader findings and caveats from the paper: The amount of clinical and demographic metadata varied by source and participant and was provided uncurated.

The immunoSEQ Assay, a bias-controlled multiplex PCR, was used to amplify TCRbeta CDR3 regions from genomic DNA. The published analysis was carried out like this. Within the assay, amplification of reference gene primers was used to estimate how many nucleated cells each sample contained. To quantify the absolute abundance of each unique TCRbeta CDR3 rearrangement, sequence reads were collapsed and filtered. For each sample, productive Simpson clonality was calculated as the square root of Simpson's diversity index across productive rearrangements. Sourced from immuneACCESS, this table was stored by TCRdb with only in-frame sequences that have V and J called. A share of the clones is absent; for the studies checked, an unresolved V gene accounts for under half, and the remainder has no known explanation. The V and J calls and clone size were taken over from that table, and D and trimming were inferred from the DNA. Across this sample there are hundreds of thousands of clones, with 85% to 90% seen only once. The top ten clones comprise less than 9% of the sample.

One collaborating source in Seattle enrolled patients during active infection and followed them longitudinally through the course of disease. Each collaborating institution followed its own protocols to collect whole blood in K2EDTA tubes. For TCRbeta analysis, collaborator samples were shipped as frozen whole blood, as isolated PBMCs, or as DNA extracted from either sample type. In the germline V gene, CDR1 corresponds to SGHTA and CDR2 to FQGNSA. A distance of 13 bases separates the germline ends of V and J, which lose 5 bases and 0 bases respectively. Its CDR3 holds 15 amino acids, cysteine through phenylalanine. The entry retains the CDR3 DNA only, 45 bases that are in frame from base 1.

The chain was built from TRBV7-2 and TRBJ1-1; too little of a D gene remains to name it. Material for sequencing was peripheral blood. The clonotype comes from a woman between 50 and 59 years old with COVID-19, enrolled during active disease. The CDR3 loop reads CASSNHGGLNTEAFF. The DNA is TGTGCCAGCAGCAACCATGGAGGGCTGAACACTGAAGCTTTCTTT.